This TCR beta chain came from a study of blood T cell repertoires in COVID-19. Study overall: Whether acute or convalescent, the COVID-19 samples came from the United States, Italy and Spain. PBMCs, B-cell-depleted T cells, or T cells were the source of the cDNA or gDNA that made up the material.

How the authors handled the data: Estimation of nucleated cell counts relied on the amplification of reference gene primers. Sequenced by immunoSEQ multiplex PCR; TCRdb stores in-frame clones only, minus some. V and J calls and clone size are those listed in that table; D and trimming were worked out from the DNA. Among some 490,000 clones listed, 80% to 90% were seen once. CDR1 SGDLS and CDR2 YYNGEE come from the germline V gene. Trimming pared 0 bases from V and 6 bases from J, leaving 9 bases between. CDR3 size: 13 residues. The clonotype comes from a human donor in a cohort sampled during active COVID-19. The sequencing input was peripheral blood. This chain uses TRBV9 with TRBJ1-2; D remains unclear. CDR3 region: CASSVGGKDGYTF. The CDR3, as DNA: TGTGCCAGCAGCGTAGGAGGGAAGGATGGCTACACCTTC. Combining the CDR3 with reference TRBV9 and TRBJ1-2 gives the whole variable domain DSGVTQTPKHLITATGQRVTLRCSPRSGDLSVYWYQQSLDQGLQFLIQYYNGEERAKGNILERFSAQQFPDLHSELNLSSLELGDSALYFCASSVGGKDGYTFGSGTRLTVV.